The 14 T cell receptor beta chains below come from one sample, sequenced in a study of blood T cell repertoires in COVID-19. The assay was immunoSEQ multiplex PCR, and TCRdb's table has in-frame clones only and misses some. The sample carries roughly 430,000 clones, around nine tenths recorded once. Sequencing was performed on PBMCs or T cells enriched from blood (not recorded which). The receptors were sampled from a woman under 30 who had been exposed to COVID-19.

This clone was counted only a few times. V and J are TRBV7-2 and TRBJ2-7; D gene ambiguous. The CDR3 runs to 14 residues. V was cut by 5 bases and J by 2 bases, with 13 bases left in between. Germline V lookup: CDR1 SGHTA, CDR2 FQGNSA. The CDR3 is CASSTRHDPYEQYF. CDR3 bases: TGTGCCAGCAGCACCAGACACGACCCCTACGAGCAGTACTTC.

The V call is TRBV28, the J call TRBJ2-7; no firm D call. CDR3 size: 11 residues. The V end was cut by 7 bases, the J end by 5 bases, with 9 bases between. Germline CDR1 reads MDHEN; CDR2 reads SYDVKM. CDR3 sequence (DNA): TGTGCCAGCACCCGAGGTAACGAGCAGTACTTC. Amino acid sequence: CASTRGNEQYF.

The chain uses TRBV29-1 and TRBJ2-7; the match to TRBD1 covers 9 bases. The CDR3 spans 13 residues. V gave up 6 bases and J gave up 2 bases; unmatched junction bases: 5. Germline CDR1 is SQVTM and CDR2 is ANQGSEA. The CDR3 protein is CSVRQGGTYEQYF. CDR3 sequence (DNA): TGCAGCGTCAGACAGGGGGGGACCTACGAGCAGTACTTC.

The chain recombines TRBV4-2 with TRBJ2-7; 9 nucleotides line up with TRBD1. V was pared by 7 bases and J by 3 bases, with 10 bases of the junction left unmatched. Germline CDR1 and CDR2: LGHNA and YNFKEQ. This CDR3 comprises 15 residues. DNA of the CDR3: TGTGCCAGCACTACCGGGACAGGGAGGTTCTACGAGCAGTACTTC. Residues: CASTTGTGRFYEQYF.

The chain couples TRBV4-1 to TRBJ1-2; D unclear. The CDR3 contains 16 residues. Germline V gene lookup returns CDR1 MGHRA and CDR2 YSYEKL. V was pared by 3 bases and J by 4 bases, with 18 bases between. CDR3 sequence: CASSQTTLWEGYGYTF. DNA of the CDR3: TGCGCCAGCAGCCAGACGACTCTCTGGGAGGGCTATGGCTACACCTTC.

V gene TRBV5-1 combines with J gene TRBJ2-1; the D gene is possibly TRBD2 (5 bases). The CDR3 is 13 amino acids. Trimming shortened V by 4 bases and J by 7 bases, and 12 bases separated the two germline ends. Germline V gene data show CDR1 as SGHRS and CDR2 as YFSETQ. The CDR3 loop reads CASSGRARNEQFF. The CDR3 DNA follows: TGCGCCAGCAGCGGGCGGGCGCGGAATGAGCAGTTCTTC.

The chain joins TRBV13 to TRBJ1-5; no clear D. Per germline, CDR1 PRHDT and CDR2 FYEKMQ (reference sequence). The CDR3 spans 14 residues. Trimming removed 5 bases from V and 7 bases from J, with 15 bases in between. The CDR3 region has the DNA TGTGCCAGCAGCGTCGCCCACGCGGGGCAGCCCCAGCATTTT. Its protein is CASSVAHAGQPQHF.

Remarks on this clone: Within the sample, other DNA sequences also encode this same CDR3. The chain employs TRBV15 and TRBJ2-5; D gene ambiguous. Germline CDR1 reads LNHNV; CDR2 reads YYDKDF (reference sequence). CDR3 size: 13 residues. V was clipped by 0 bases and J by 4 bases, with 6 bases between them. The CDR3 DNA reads TGTGCCACCAGCAGAGACAGGCGAGAGACCCAGTACTTC. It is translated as CATSRDRRETQYF.

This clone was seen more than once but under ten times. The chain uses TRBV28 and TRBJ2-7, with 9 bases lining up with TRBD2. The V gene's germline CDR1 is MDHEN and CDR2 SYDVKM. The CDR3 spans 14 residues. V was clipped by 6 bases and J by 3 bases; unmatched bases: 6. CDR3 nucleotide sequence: TGTGCCAGCAGCCTAGCGGGATCAGACTACGAGCAGTACTTC. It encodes CASSLAGSDYEQYF.

In DNA, the CDR3 is TGTGCCAGCAGTGGTATCTTCGGACTAGCGGGATCTGGCGGGGAGCTGTTTTTT. Amino acid sequence: CASSGIFGLAGSGGELFF. This chain joins TRBV6-1 and TRBJ2-2, with TRBD2 matching 12 bases. J gave up 7 bases and V 4 bases, and 13 bases lay outside the gene matches. The CDR3 loop spans 18 amino acids. The V gene's germline CDR1 is MNHNS and CDR2 SASEGT.

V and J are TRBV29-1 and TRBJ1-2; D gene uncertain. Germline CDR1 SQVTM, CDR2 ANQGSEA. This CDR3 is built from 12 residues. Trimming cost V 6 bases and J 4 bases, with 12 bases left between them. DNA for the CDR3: TGCAGCGTCCCAGACACTCTCTATGGCTACACCTTC. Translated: CSVPDTLYGYTF.

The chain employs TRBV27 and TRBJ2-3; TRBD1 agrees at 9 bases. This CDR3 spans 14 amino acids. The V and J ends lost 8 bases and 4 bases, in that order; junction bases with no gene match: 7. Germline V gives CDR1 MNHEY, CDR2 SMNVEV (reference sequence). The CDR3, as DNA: TGTGCCAGCGCGCACAGGGGGCCCGCAGATACGCAGTATTTT. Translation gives CASAHRGPADTQYF.

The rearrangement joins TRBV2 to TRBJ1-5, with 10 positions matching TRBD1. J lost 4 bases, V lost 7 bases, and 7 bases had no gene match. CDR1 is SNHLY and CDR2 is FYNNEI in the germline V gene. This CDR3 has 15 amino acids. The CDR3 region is CASTKTGGLNQPQHF. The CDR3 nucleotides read TGTGCCAGCACCAAGACAGGGGGCCTTAATCAGCCCCAGCATTTT.

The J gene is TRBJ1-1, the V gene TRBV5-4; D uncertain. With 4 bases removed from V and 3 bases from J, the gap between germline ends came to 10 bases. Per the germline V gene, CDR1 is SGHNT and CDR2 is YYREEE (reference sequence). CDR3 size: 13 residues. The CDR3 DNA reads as TGTGCCAGCAGCCGAGTCATGGACACTGAAGCTTTCTTT. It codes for CASSRVMDTEAFF.